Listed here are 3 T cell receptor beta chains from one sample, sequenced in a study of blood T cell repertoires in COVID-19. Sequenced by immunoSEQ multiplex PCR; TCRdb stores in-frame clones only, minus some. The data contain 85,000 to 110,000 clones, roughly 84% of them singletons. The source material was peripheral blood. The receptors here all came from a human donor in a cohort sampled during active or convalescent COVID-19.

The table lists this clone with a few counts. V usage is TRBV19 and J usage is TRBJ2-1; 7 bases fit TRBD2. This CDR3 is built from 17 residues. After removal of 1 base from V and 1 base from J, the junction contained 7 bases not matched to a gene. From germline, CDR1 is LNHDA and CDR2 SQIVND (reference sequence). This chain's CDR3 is CASSIGASGPSYNEQFF. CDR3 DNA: TGTGCCAGTAGTATAGGGGCTAGCGGACCATCCTACAATGAGCAGTTCTTC.

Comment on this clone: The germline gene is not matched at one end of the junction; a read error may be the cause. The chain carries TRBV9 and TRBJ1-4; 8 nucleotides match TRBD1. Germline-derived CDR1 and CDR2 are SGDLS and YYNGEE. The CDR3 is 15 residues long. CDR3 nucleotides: TGTGCCAGCAGCGCCGGACAGGGAACTCATGAAAAACTGTTTTTT. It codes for CASSAGQGTHEKLFF.

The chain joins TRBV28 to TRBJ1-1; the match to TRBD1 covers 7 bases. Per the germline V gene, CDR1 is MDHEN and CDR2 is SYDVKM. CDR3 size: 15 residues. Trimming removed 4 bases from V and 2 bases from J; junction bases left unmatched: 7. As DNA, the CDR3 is TGTGCCAGCAGTTCCCTGGGACAGACAAACACTGAAGCTTTCTTT. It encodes CASSSLGQTNTEAFF.